This T cell receptor beta chain appears in the sequencing data of a study of PD-1 blockade in classical Hodgkin lymphoma. Study-wide results and limits: Baseline diversity resembling that of newly diagnosed patients was seen in complete responders. Initiation of nivolumab under 1 year after ASCT led to exclusion of patients. Before treatment, TCR diversity in newly diagnosed patients was reportedly lower than in healthy donors.

CDR1 and CDR2 (germline): SGHTA, FQGTGA. V lost 5 bases to trimming and J lost 0 bases, with 10 bases between them. This CDR3 has 14 residues. Judged by abundance, this clone is medium-sized. Its antigen is still unknown. With no exception, relapse followed autologous stem cell transplantation in all patients, and brentuximab vedotin exposure varied. Reported best responses ranged across complete response, partial response or progressive disease. Generated by immunoSEQ multiplex PCR, the TCRdb table keeps only in-frame clones and is missing some. This table holds approximately 25,000 clones, around 70% found once.

This specimen was peripheral blood mononuclear cells (PBMCs), taken at baseline. The chain recombines TRBV7-3 with TRBJ1-1; tentative D call: TRBD1 (5 bases). The source is a human donor with classical Hodgkin lymphoma. Here the CDR3 reads CASSQTEMNTEAFF. The CDR3 DNA reads as TGTGCCAGCAGCCAGACAGAGATGAACACTGAAGCTTTCTTT. Supplemented by reference TRBV7-3 and TRBJ1-1, the full variable domain reads GAGVSQTPSNKVTEKGKYVELRCDPISGHTALYWYRQSLGQGPEFLIYFQGTGAADDSGLPNDRFFAVRPEGSVSTLKIQRTERGDSAVYLCASSQTEMNTEAFFGQGTRLTVV.